Shown below are 17 T cell receptor beta chains from a single sample sequenced in a study of cytomegalovirus exposure and HLA in healthy donors. The PCR employed 60 Vbeta primers together with 13 Jbeta primers. TCRdb's table, derived via immunoSEQ multiplex PCR, lists solely in-frame clones and lacks some. The repertoire includes about 160,000 clones, roughly 84% of them detected once, and 1.5% to 1.7% sits in the top ten. The specimen sequenced was PBMCs. The receptors were sampled from a woman aged 18 to 35 in good health and CMV-seronegative.

DNA for the CDR3: TGTGCCAGCAGTGAAGGGACCGCAGGGATAGGGCAGCCCCAGCATTTT. As protein: CASSEGTAGIGQPQHF. The chain has TRBV6-1 and TRBJ1-5; D may be TRBD1 (5 bases). Trimming stripped 1 base from V and 7 bases from J, with 17 bases between. The CDR3 runs to 16 residues. CDR1 is MNHNS and CDR2 is SASEGT in the germline V gene.

The CDR3 reads CASSLGDSPYGYTF. CDR3 bases: TGTGCCAGCAGCTTAGGGGACAGTCCATATGGCTACACCTTC. The chain recombines TRBV11-2 with TRBJ1-2; 7 positions match TRBD1. Trimming removed 1 base from V and 5 bases from J; junction bases left unmatched: 4. The length of the CDR3 is 14 residues. Germline V gene lookup returns CDR1 SGHAT and CDR2 FQNNGV.

V is TRBV7-2 and J is TRBJ1-5, with D tentatively TRBD1 (5 bases). Germline V gives CDR1 SGHTA, CDR2 FQGNSA. The CDR3 runs 14 residues. Trimming left V 1 base short and J 4 bases short, with 8 bases between. This CDR3 reads CASSLDRRNQPQHF. The CDR3 region has the DNA TGTGCCAGCAGCTTAGACAGGCGGAATCAGCCCCAGCATTTT.

The CDR3 DNA reads TGTGCCAGCAGCCTGACTAGCGGGGGGGCCATAACTAGGAATGAGCAGTTCTTC. This sequence encodes CASSLTSGGAITRNEQFF. The V gene is TRBV9, the J gene TRBJ2-1; 14 bases are a match to TRBD2. CDR3 length: 18 amino acids. The ends lost 4 bases at V and 7 bases at J; junction bases unmatched: 13. Germline CDR1 is SGDLS and CDR2 is YYNGEE.

This sequence joins TRBV28 and TRBJ1-5, with TRBD1 matching 11 bases. Germline loops: CDR1 MDHEN, CDR2 SYDVKM. The CDR3 is 17 residues long. After removal of 2 bases from V and 4 bases from J, the junction contained 7 bases not matched to a gene. As DNA, the CDR3 is TGTGCCAGCAGTTTAGGGGGGACAGGGGGGGTGAATCAGCCCCAGCATTTT. Translating it yields CASSLGGTGGVNQPQHF.

CDR3: CAWSVWARANYGYTF. CDR3 sequence (DNA): TGTGCCTGGAGTGTCTGGGCCAGAGCTAACTATGGCTACACCTTC. The rearrangement links TRBV30 to TRBJ1-2, with D unclear. The length of the CDR3 is 15 residues. Germline CDR1 GTSNPN, CDR2 SVGIG (reference sequence). Trimming cost V 0 bases and J 0 bases, with 11 bases left between them. Full variable domain (remainder filled in from reference TRBV30 and TRBJ1-2): SQTIHQWPATLVQPVGSPLSLECTVEGTSNPNLYWYRQAAGRGLQLLFYSVGIGQISSEVPQNLSASRPQDRQFILSSKKLLLSDSGFYLCAWSVWARANYGYTFGSGTRLTVV.

The chain is built from TRBV9 and TRBJ2-3; 10 nucleotides agree with TRBD2. The germline gives CDR1 SGDLS, CDR2 YYNGEE. V lost 4 bases to trimming and J lost 3 bases; unmatched junction nucleotides: 11. CDR3 size: 17 residues. CDR3 amino acids: CASSLQGAGGRTDTQYF. CDR3 coding DNA: TGTGCCAGCAGCCTTCAAGGAGCGGGGGGGCGGACAGATACGCAGTATTTT.

This sequence joins TRBV12-5 and TRBJ2-7; D not certain. Trimming left V 6 bases short and J 7 bases short, with 13 bases between. Germline V gene data show CDR1 as LGHNT and CDR2 as FRNRAP. This CDR3 contains 12 residues. CDR3 sequence (DNA): TGTGCTAGTGGCCCGAACTTGTGGGAGCAGTACTTC. It translates to CASGPNLWEQYF.

The CDR3 protein is CAWSVAGGGNQPQHF. For the CDR3, the DNA is TGTGCCTGGAGTGTAGCAGGGGGCGGGAATCAGCCCCAGCATTTT. The rearrangement links TRBV30 to TRBJ1-5, with 8 bases fitting TRBD1. This CDR3 region has 15 residues. Germline-derived CDR1 and CDR2 are GTSNPN and SVGIG (reference sequence). V was clipped by 0 bases and J by 4 bases; unmatched bases: 5. The full variable domain, in which reference TRBV30 and TRBJ1-5 provide the parts outside the CDR3, is SQTIHQWPATLVQPVGSPLSLECTVEGTSNPNLYWYRQAAGRGLQLLFYSVGIGQISSEVPQNLSASRPQDRQFILSSKKLLLSDSGFYLCAWSVAGGGNQPQHFGDGTRLSIL.

V usage is TRBV18 and J usage is TRBJ1-4; no definite D call. The germline gives CDR1 KGHSH, CDR2 LQKENI. This CDR3 spans 13 amino acids. With 3 bases removed from V and 7 bases from J, the gap between germline ends came to 9 bases. The CDR3 loop is CASSPQEGEKLFF. DNA for the CDR3: TGTGCCAGCTCACCCCAAGAGGGTGAAAAACTGTTTTTT. The whole variable domain, remainder taken from reference TRBV18 and TRBJ1-4, is NAGVMQNPRHLVRRRGQEARLRCSPMKGHSHVYWYRQLPEEGLKFMVYLQKENIIDESGMPKERFSAEFPKEGPSILRIQQVVRGDSAAYFCASSPQEGEKLFFGSGTQLSVL.

This chain connects TRBV5-1 to TRBJ1-1; 10 nucleotides align to TRBD1. The CDR3 spans 16 residues. The J segment lost 1 base and the V segment lost 4 bases, leaving 7 bases of the junction unmatched. The germline V gene has CDR1 SGHRS and CDR2 YFSETQ. CDR3 nucleotides: TGCGCCAGCAGCCCCCCCGACAGGGGGCGGAACACTGAAGCTTTCTTT. It codes for CASSPPDRGRNTEAFF. The full variable domain, its missing parts supplied by reference TRBV5-1 and TRBJ1-1, is KAGVTQTPRYLIKTRGQQVTLSCSPISGHRSVSWYQQTPGQGLQFLFEYFSETQRNKGNFPGRFSGRQFSNSRSEMNVSTLELGDSALYLCASSPPDRGRNTEAFFGQGTRLTVV.

The chain combines TRBV7-9 with TRBJ2-6, with TRBD1 matching over 9 bases. Germline CDR1 reads SEHNR; CDR2 reads FQNEAQ (reference sequence). J lost 4 bases, V lost 5 bases, and 9 bases had no gene match. The CDR3 runs to 17 residues. This CDR3 reads CASSPSRDRAGANVLTF. The CDR3 DNA reads TGTGCCAGCAGCCCGTCCCGGGACAGGGCCGGGGCCAACGTCCTGACTTTC.

The genes are TRBV28 and TRBJ2-7; 7 positions agree with TRBD1. CDR3 length equals 14 residues. Germline V gene data show CDR1 as MDHEN and CDR2 as SYDVKM. After removal of 10 bases from V and 2 bases from J, the junction contained 11 bases not matched to a gene. Here the CDR3 DNA reads TGTGCCACGACCAGGACAGGTGGAACCTACGAGCAGTACTTC. Amino acid sequence: CATTRTGGTYEQYF. The full variable domain, in which reference TRBV28 and TRBJ2-7 provide the parts outside the CDR3, is DVKVTQSSRYLVKRTGEKVFLECVQDMDHENMFWYRQDPGLGLRLIYFSYDVKMKEKGDIPEGYSVSREKKERFSLILESASTNQTSMYLCATTRTGGTYEQYFGPGTRLTVT.

This chain connects TRBV19 to TRBJ2-3; tentatively, D is TRBD2 (5 bases). This CDR3 region has 15 residues. Germline CDR1 is LNHDA and CDR2 is SQIVND (reference sequence). Trimming took off 5 bases at V and 1 base at J, with 13 bases between the two ends. The CDR3 spells CASSLPLSGTDTQYF. The DNA of the CDR3 is TGTGCCAGTAGTCTCCCCCTTAGCGGCACAGATACGCAGTATTTT.

The rearrangement joins TRBV9 to TRBJ1-4; 10 bases map to TRBD1. Germline CDR1 is SGDLS and CDR2 is YYNGEE. The CDR3 length is 14 residues. V was clipped by 3 bases and J by 14 bases; unmatched bases: 10. CDR3 residues: CASSAGRQGAWLFF. DNA of the CDR3: TGTGCCAGCAGCGCCGGAAGACAGGGGGCTTGGCTGTTTTTT.

The rearrangement uses TRBV28 and TRBJ2-6; 8 nucleotides agree with TRBD1. Trimming removed 6 bases from V and 4 bases from J; junction bases left unmatched: 8. Germline assignment: CDR1 MDHEN and CDR2 SYDVKM. CDR3 size: 16 residues. The CDR3 sequence is CASRFVTGVGANVLTF. DNA of the CDR3: TGTGCCAGCAGGTTCGTGACAGGGGTCGGGGCCAACGTCCTGACTTTC.

The rearrangement links TRBV6-1 to TRBJ1-4; 7 bases are a match to TRBD1. Germline V lookup: CDR1 MNHNS, CDR2 SASEGT. The CDR3 runs 14 residues. The V gene end was trimmed by 6 bases and the J gene end by 2 bases; junction bases not matched to a gene: 3. The DNA of the CDR3 is TGTGCCAGCAGAATCAGGGGGACTAATGAAAAACTGTTTTTT. Translating gives CASRIRGTNEKLFF.